This T cell receptor beta chain derives from a study of blood T cell repertoires in COVID-19. Study context: COVID-19 samples, acute and convalescent, were from the United States, Italy and Spain. From T cells, B-cell-depleted T cells, or PBMCs came the material, which was cDNA or gDNA.

In the authors' workflow: Amplification with reference gene primers provided the estimates of nucleated cell counts. Measured with immunoSEQ multiplex PCR; TCRdb has only the in-frame clones, and not every one. D and trimming were read from the DNA, whereas the V and J calls and clone size are those reported in that table. In the table there are some 350,000 clones, 80% to 90% of which are singletons. Followed longitudinally, the Seattle patients had been enrolled during active infection. Losses at the gene ends were 4 bases for V and 3 bases for J; bases not matched to a gene: 17. This CDR3 spans 18 amino acids. In germline, CDR1 is MNHNS, CDR2 SASEGT.

The TCR originated in a woman aged 50 to 60 with COVID-19, enrolled during active disease. The sample was peripheral blood. The chain is built from TRBV6-1 and TRBJ1-2, with TRBD1 identical over 7 bases. The CDR3 region is CASSAHILDRVFYYGYTF. CDR3 bases: TGTGCCAGCAGTGCCCACATCCTTGACAGGGTTTTTTACTATGGCTACACCTTC.